This paragraph reports one T cell receptor (beta chain). Germline-derived CDR1 and CDR2 are MNHNY and SVGAGI (reference sequence). This CDR3 has 15 amino acids. V lost 9 bases, J lost 6 bases, and 20 bases lay in between. These data come from a study of control samples from healthy donors and cancer patients. TCRdb's table, derived via immunoSEQ multiplex PCR, lists solely in-frame clones and lacks some. This sample carries 130,000 or so clones, around 87% of them seen once, and the ten largest clones take just under 3%. Input material: blood. The sequence derives from a man in his fifties or sixties in good health. The chain joins TRBV6-6 to TRBJ1-4; D is possibly TRBD1 (6 bases). As DNA, the CDR3 is TGTGCCAGTCGCCAAGAACAGGGAAGGGATGAAAAACTGTTTTTT. It codes for CASRQEQGRDEKLFF.